This TCR beta chain was found in a study of vaccination and CD4 T cells after COVID-19. As for the study in general: Cultures serving as controls received a peptide pool (CEFX or HIV-1 Nef) or no peptide. Study-wide results and limits: The authors identified 304 of 307 vaccine-specific clones in convalescent patients as spike mono-reactive.

Of note for this clonotype: What it recognizes is unknown.

Noted treatment: roughly 11-day PBMC culture with coronavirus spike peptide pools or control peptides (ViraFEST assay). According to the study, CD4+ T cells from the unexposed donor were gathered ahead of the COVID-19 pandemic (2011-2018). Sequenced with the Oncomine TCR Beta short-read assay was DNA taken from cultured CD4+ T cells. Someone extracted genomic DNA from cultured CD4+ T cells. TCRdb re-derived calls from the PCR reads in MiXCR, one entry per CDR3 protein. The table has over 9,000 distinct CDR3 sequences, over 30% seen once. CDR1 and CDR2 (germline): SGHTA, FQGNSA. Losses at the gene ends were 6 bases for V and 2 bases for J; bases not matched to a gene: 1. The CDR3 spans 14 residues.

The chain joins TRBV7-2 to TRBJ2-2, with 9 bases matching TRBD2. The specimen was CD4+ T cells from blood, cultured in vitro. This receptor was obtained from a human donor in good health. The CDR3 region is CASRLAGNTGELFF. The CDR3 DNA reads as TGTGCCAGCAGACTAGCGGGTAACACCGGGGAGCTGTTTTTT.